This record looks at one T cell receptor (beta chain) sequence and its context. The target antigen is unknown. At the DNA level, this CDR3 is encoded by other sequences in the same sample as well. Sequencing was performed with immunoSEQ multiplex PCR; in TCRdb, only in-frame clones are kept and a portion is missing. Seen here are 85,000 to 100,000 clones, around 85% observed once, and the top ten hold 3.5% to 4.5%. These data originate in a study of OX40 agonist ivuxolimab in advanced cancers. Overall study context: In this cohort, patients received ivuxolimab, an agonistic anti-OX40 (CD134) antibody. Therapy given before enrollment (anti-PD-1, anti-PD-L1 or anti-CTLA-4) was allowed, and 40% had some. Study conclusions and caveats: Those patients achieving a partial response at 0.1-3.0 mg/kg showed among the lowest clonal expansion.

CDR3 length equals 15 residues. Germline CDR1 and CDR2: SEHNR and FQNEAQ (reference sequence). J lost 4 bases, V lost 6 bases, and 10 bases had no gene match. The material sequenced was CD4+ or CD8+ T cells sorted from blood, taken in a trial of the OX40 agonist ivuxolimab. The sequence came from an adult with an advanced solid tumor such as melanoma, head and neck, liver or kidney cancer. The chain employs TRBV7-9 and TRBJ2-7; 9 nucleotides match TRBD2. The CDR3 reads CASSPGLAGLYEQYF. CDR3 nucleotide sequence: TGTGCCAGCAGTCCGGGCCTAGCGGGATTATACGAGCAGTACTTC.